These 10 T cell receptor beta chains originate from one sample sequenced in a study of siplizumab effects on memory and regulatory T cells. TCRdb's copy holds only in-frame clones and misses some; the assay was immunoSEQ multiplex PCR. The sample lists 99,000 or so clones; around 94% were seen once. Sequenced: non-Treg CD4+ T cells sorted from blood. The receptor set was obtained from a human donor in good health.

J is TRBJ2-7 and V is TRBV10-2, with 12 bases matching TRBD1. Germline CDR1 and CDR2: WSHSY and SAAADI. This CDR3 is 15 amino acids long. With 7 bases clipped from V and 3 bases from J, the junction kept 7 bases outside the gene matches. In DNA, the CDR3 is TGCGCCAGCAACGACCGGGACAGGGGGCTCTACGAGCAGTACTTC. It translates to CASNDRDRGLYEQYF.

The rearrangement uses TRBV20-1 and TRBJ1-2; D gene uncertain. CDR1 and CDR2 from the germline V gene are DFQATT and SNEGSKA (reference sequence). This CDR3 is built from 10 residues. The V end lost 5 bases, the J end lost 3 bases, and 4 bases lay between the germline ends. The CDR3 DNA follows: TGCAGTGCTTGGGACTATGGCTACACCTTC. Translated: CSAWDYGYTF.

CDR3 region: CSAPTGTSEFF. The CDR3 DNA follows: TGCAGTGCCCCGACCGGGACTAGCGAGTTCTTC. The genes are TRBV20-1 and TRBJ2-1, with TRBD2 matching over 10 bases. The germline CDR1 and CDR2 sequences are DFQATT and SNEGSKA (reference sequence). The CDR3 is 11 amino acids. Unmatched junction bases numbered 7, after V lost 6 bases and J lost 14 bases.

The chain links TRBV19 to TRBJ2-6; D possibly corresponds to TRBD1 (6 bases). Germline V gives CDR1 LNHDA, CDR2 SQIVND (reference sequence). Trimming stripped 9 bases from V and 0 bases from J, with 18 bases between. This CDR3 spans 17 amino acids. The CDR3 bases are TGTGCCAGAAGCTGGGACACGCAAAGCTCTGGGGCCAACGTCCTGACTTTC. It codes for CARSWDTQSSGANVLTF. The full variable domain, completed using reference TRBV19 and TRBJ2-6, is DGGITQSPKYLFRKEGQNVTLSCEQNLNHDAMYWYRQDPGQGLRLIYYSQIVNDFQKGDIAEGYSVSREKKESFPLTVTSAQKNPTAFYLCARSWDTQSSGANVLTFGAGSRLTVL.

The chain recombines TRBV6-6 with TRBJ1-5; TRBD1 agrees at 7 bases. The germline V gene has CDR1 MNHNY and CDR2 SVGAGI (reference sequence). V lost 4 bases to trimming and J lost 1 base; unmatched junction nucleotides: 7. The CDR3 totals 16 residues. The CDR3 reads CASSSGQARSNQPQHF. CDR3 in DNA: TGTGCCAGCAGTTCCGGACAGGCCCGAAGCAATCAGCCCCAGCATTTT.

The chain combines TRBV2 with TRBJ1-1; tentatively, D is TRBD1 (5 bases). Germline loops: CDR1 SNHLY, CDR2 FYNNEI. The ends were cut back, 4 bases at V and 7 bases at J, with 10 bases in the middle. The CDR3 consists of 12 residues. In nucleotides, the CDR3 is TGTGCCAGCAGTGGGGGGGAGGTTGAAGCTTTCTTT. It is translated as CASSGGEVEAFF.

V usage is TRBV5-1 and J usage is TRBJ1-2; D remains unclear. Germline lookup yields CDR1 SGHRS and CDR2 YFSETQ. There are 15 residues in the CDR3. Trimming left V 0 bases short and J 4 bases short, with 13 bases between. Here the CDR3 DNA reads TGCGCCAGCAGCTTGGGTTTTAGAACCGGCTATGGCTACACCTTC. Amino acids: CASSLGFRTGYGYTF. Together with reference TRBV5-1 and TRBJ1-2, the CDR3 gives the full variable domain: KAGVTQTPRYLIKTRGQQVTLSCSPISGHRSVSWYQQTPGQGLQFLFEYFSETQRNKGNFPGRFSGRQFSNSRSEMNVSTLELGDSALYLCASSLGFRTGYGYTFGSGTRLTVV.

This chain connects TRBV12-2 to TRBJ2-7. TRBV12-2 represents a pseudogene. This CDR3 has 15 residues. The CDR3, as DNA: TGTGCAAGTCGCTTAGGGAGACGACACTCCTACGAGCAGTACTTC. Protein: CASRLGRRHSYEQYF.

Written as DNA, the CDR3 is TGTGCCAGCAGCTGGGAGGGCCGGGATACGCAGTATTTT. It yields the protein CASSWEGRDTQYF. This chain joins TRBV7-2 and TRBJ2-3, with 7 bases aligning to TRBD2. Trimming at V came to 4 bases and at J to 6 bases, leaving 4 bases not matched to a gene. This CDR3 has 13 residues. Germline CDR1 and CDR2: SGHTA and FQGNSA. The complete variable domain, with remaining parts taken from reference TRBV7-2 and TRBJ2-3, reads GAGVSQSPSNKVTEKGKDVELRCDPISGHTALYWYRQSLGQGLEFLIYFQGNSAPDKSGLPSDRFSAERTGGSVSTLTIQRTQQEDSAVYLCASSWEGRDTQYFGPGTRLTVL.

V and J are TRBV5-1 and TRBJ1-1; D gene unclear. The CDR3 consists of 13 residues. Looked up from germline, CDR1 is SGHRS and CDR2 is YFSETQ. V shed 7 bases and J shed 0 bases, with 10 bases lying between them. The CDR3 DNA sequence: TGCGCCAGCCGCGAATCCTTGAACACTGAAGCTTTCTTT. Translation: CASRESLNTEAFF.